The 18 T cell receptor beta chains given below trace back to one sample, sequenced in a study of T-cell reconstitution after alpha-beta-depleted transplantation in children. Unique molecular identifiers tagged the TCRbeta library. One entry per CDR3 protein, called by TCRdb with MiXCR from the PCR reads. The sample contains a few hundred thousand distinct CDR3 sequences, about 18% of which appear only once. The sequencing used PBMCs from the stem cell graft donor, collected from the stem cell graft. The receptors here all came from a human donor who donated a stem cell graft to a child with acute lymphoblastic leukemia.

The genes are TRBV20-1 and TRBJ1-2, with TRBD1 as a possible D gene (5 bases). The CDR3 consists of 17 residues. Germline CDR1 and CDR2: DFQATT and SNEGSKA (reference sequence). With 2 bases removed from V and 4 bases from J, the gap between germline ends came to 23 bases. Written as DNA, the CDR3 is TGCAGTGCTAGATCTACTGCCGGGACCAGGCAAGGCTATGGCTACACCTTC. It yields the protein CSARSTAGTRQGYGYTF.

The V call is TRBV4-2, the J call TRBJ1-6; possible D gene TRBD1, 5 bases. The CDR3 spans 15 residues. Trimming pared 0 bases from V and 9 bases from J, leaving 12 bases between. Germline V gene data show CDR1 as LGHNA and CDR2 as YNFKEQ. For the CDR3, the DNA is TGTGCCAGCAGCCAAGAATGGGCCAGGGTTTCACCCCTCCACTTT. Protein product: CASSQEWARVSPLHF.

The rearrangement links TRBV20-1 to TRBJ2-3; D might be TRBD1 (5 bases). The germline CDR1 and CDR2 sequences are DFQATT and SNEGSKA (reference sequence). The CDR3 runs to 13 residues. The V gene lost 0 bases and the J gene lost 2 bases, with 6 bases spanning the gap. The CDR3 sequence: CSAREGATDTQYF. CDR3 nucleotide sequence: TGCAGTGCTAGAGAAGGGGCCACAGATACGCAGTATTTT.

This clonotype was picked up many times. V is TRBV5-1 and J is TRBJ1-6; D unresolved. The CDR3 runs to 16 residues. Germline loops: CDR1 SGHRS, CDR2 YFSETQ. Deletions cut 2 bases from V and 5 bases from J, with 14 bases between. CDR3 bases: TGCGCCAGCAGCTTTGGAACGACGTGGAATAATTCACCCCTCCACTTT. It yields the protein CASSFGTTWNNSPLHF.

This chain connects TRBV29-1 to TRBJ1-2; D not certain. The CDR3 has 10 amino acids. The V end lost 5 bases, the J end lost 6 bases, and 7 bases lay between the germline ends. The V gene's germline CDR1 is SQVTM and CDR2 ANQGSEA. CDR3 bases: TGCAGCGTTTTCTTAGATGGCTACACCTTC. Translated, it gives CSVFLDGYTF.

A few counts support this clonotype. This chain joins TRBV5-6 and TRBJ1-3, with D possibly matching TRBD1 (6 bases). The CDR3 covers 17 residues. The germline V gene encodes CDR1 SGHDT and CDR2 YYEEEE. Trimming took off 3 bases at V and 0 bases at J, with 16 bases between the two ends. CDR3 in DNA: TGTGCCAGCAGCTGGGGGGCAGGGTCCTTCTCTGGAAACACCATATATTTT. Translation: CASSWGAGSFSGNTIYF.

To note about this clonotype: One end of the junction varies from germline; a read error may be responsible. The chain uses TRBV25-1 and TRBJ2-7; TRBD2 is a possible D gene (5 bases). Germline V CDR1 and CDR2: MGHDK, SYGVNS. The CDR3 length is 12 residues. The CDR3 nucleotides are TGTGCCAGCAGTGAATATAGAGGAGGCCTCTTCTTC. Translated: CASSEYRGGLFF.

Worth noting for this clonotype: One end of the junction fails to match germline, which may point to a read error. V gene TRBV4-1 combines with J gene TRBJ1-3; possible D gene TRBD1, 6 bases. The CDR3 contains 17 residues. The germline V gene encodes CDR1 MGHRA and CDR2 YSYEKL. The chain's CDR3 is CASSRGPTGSSGNTICF. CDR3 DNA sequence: TGCGCCAGCAGCCGGGGACCCACAGGGAGCTCTGGAAACACCATATGTTTT.

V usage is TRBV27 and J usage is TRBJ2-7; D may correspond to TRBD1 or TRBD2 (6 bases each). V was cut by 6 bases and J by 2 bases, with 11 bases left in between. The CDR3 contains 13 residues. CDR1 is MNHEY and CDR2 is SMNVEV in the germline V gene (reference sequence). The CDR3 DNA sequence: TGTGCCAGCAGACTCCGGGGGCCCTACGAGCAGTACTTC. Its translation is CASRLRGPYEQYF.

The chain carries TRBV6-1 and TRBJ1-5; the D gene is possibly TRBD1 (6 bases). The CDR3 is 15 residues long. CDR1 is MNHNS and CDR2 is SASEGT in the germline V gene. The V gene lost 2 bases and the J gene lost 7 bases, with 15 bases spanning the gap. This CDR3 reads CASSELDGGGQPQHF. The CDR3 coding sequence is TGTGCCAGCAGTGAATTGGACGGGGGCGGCCAGCCCCAGCATTTT.

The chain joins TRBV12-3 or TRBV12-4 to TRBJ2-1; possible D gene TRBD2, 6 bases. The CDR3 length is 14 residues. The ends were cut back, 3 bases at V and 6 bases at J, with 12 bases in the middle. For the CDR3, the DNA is TGTGCCAGCAGTTTCGGCGGGGTCTTCAATGAGCAGTTCTTC. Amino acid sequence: CASSFGGVFNEQFF.

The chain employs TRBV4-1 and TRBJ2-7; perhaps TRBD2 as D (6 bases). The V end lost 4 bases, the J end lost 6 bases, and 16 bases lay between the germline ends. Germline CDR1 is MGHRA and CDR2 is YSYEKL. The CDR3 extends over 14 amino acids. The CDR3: CASSLRAGPSEQYF. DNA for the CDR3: TGCGCCAGCAGCCTCAGAGCGGGCCCGAGCGAGCAGTACTTC.

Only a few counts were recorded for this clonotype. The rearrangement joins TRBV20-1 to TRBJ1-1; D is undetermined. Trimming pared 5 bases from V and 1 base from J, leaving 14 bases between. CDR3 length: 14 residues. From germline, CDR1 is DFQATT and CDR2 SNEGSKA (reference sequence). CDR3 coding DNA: TGCAGTGCTCTTACTTCCACGGGGAACACTGAAGCTTTCTTT. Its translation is CSALTSTGNTEAFF.

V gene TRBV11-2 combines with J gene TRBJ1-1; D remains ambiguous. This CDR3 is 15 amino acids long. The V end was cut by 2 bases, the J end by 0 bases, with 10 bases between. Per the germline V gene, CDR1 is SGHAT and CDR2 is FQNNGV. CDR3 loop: CASSLFGILNTEAFF. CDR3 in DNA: TGTGCCAGCAGCTTATTCGGGATCTTGAACACTGAAGCTTTCTTT. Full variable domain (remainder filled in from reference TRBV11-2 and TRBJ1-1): EAGVAQSPRYKIIEKRQSVAFWCNPISGHATLYWYQQILGQGPKLLIQFQNNGVVDDSQLPKDRFSAERLKGVDSTLKIQPAKLEDSAVYLCASSLFGILNTEAFFGQGTRLTVV.

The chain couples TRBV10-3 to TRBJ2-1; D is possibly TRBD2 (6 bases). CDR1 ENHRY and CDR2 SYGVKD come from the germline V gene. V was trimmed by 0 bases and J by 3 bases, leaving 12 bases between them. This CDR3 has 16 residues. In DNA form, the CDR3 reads TGTGCCATCAGTGAGTCCGCGGGAACCCTCTACAATGAGCAGTTCTTC. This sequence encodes CAISESAGTLYNEQFF.

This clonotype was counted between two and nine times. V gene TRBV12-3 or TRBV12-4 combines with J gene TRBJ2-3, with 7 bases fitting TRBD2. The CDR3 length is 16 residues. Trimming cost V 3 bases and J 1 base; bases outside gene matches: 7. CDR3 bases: TGTGCCAGCAGTTTTCTCATAGCGGGCCGCACAGATACGCAGTATTTT. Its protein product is CASSFLIAGRTDTQYF.

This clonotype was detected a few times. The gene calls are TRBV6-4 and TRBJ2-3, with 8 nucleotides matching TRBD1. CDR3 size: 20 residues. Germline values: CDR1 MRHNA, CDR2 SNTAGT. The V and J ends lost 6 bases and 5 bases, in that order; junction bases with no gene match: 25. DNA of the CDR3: TGTGCCAGCAGCGGAACTCGACAGGGGAAAGGACTGCCCTGGGGAGATACGCAGTATTTT. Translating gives CASSGTRQGKGLPWGDTQYF.

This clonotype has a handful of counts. The CDR3 here is CAWRRSGSNQPQHF. For the CDR3, the DNA is TGTGCCTGGCGGCGGTCCGGGAGCAATCAGCCCCAGCATTTT. The chain carries TRBV30 and TRBJ1-5, with D uncertain. The germline V gene has CDR1 GTSNPN and CDR2 SVGIG (reference sequence). The CDR3 spans 14 residues. V lost 5 bases to trimming and J lost 1 base, with 12 bases between them.